What follows are 14 T cell receptor beta chains derived from one specimen sequenced in a study of beta chain features in type 1 diabetes. Expressed TCRB transcripts were sequenced because the isolated RNA had all been reverse transcribed beforehand. Assay: immunoSEQ multiplex PCR; the TCRdb copy retains only in-frame clones and omits some. This table has about 230,000 clones, 9.6% appearing once. Sequencing input: naive CD4+ T cells from blood. These receptors came from a woman under 30 in good health.

There are a few counts of this clone. This sequence joins TRBV11-2 and TRBJ1-4, with D tentatively TRBD1 (5 bases). The germline V gene has CDR1 SGHAT and CDR2 FQNNGV. This CDR3 has 14 amino acids. V was trimmed by 7 bases and J by 7 bases, leaving 16 bases between them. CDR3 amino acids: CASTSNPGVEKLFF. Here the CDR3 DNA reads TGTGCCAGCACCTCTAACCCGGGGGTTGAAAAACTGTTTTTT.

This clone occurred a few times. The chain combines TRBV19 with TRBJ2-3, with a possible D match to TRBD1 (7 bases). This CDR3 is 15 amino acids long. V lost 5 bases, J lost 2 bases, and 14 bases lay in between. Germline CDR1 and CDR2: LNHDA and SQIVND (reference sequence). The CDR3, as DNA: TGTGCCAGTAGTCCGGGGGACAGCTACACAGATACGCAGTATTTT. Amino acid sequence: CASSPGDSYTDTQYF.

V and J are TRBV5-1 and TRBJ2-2; TRBD1 agrees at 10 bases. This CDR3 is built from 17 residues. Unmatched junction bases numbered 4, after V lost 0 bases and J lost 2 bases. CDR1 and CDR2 (germline): SGHRS, YFSETQ. CDR3 protein: CASSLARTGGNTGELFF. CDR3 bases: TGCGCCAGCAGCTTGGCCAGGACAGGGGGTAACACCGGGGAGCTGTTTTTT.

This chain connects TRBV4-2 to TRBJ1-1, with a possible D match to TRBD1 (6 bases). V was clipped by 2 bases and J by 1 base, with 14 bases between them. The CDR3 runs to 16 residues. Germline-derived CDR1 and CDR2 are LGHNA and YNFKEQ. The CDR3 DNA sequence: TGTGCCAGCAGCCAACGGGGGGGCAGCTCGAACACTGAAGCTTTCTTT. This translates into CASSQRGGSSNTEAFF.

The rearrangement uses TRBV6-1 and TRBJ1-1; a weak D match, TRBD1 (6 bases). CDR3 size: 15 residues. Germline assignment: CDR1 MNHNS and CDR2 SASEGT. Trimming removed 1 base from V and 5 bases from J, with 14 bases in between. The CDR3 sequence: CASSEGTARETEAFF. CDR3 DNA sequence: TGTGCCAGCAGTGAAGGGACAGCCCGGGAAACTGAAGCTTTCTTT.

The chain has TRBV30 and TRBJ1-1, with TRBD1 matching 8 bases. This CDR3 has 13 residues. The V segment lost 4 bases and the J segment 1 base; nucleotides outside the gene matches: 2. Germline-derived CDR1 and CDR2 are GTSNPN and SVGIG (reference sequence). The CDR3 DNA reads TGTGCCTGGACAGGGGGCAAGAACACTGAAGCTTTCTTT. Its translation is CAWTGGKNTEAFF.

This chain uses TRBV7-2 with TRBJ1-4, with no clear D. The germline V and J ends were trimmed by 6 bases and 4 bases, with 9 bases remaining between them. Germline V lookup: CDR1 SGHTA, CDR2 FQGNSA. This CDR3 is built from 13 residues. The DNA for the CDR3 is TGTGCCAGCAGACGGGTCTTTAATGAAAAACTGTTTTTT. Translation gives CASRRVFNEKLFF.

The V gene is TRBV7-3, the J gene TRBJ2-2; D gene unclear. V gave up 0 bases and J gave up 9 bases, with 5 bases separating them. Looked up from germline, CDR1 is SGHTA and CDR2 is FQGTGA. This CDR3 contains 12 residues. CDR3 DNA: TGTGCCAGCAGCTTAACGTTTAGGGAGCTGTTTTTT. This translates into CASSLTFRELFF.

This clone was observed a handful of times. The chain uses TRBV28 and TRBJ2-1; perhaps TRBD1 as D (5 bases). The CDR3 contains 15 residues. Trimming took 6 bases from V and 5 from J, leaving 17 bases between them. Germline assignment: CDR1 MDHEN and CDR2 SYDVKM. The CDR3 here is CASSQPAGFHNEQFF. CDR3 bases: TGTGCCAGCAGCCAACCGGCAGGGTTCCACAATGAGCAGTTCTTC.

This clone has more than one count but fewer than ten. V and J are TRBV27 and TRBJ2-5, with a possible D match to TRBD2 (5 bases). With 1 base removed from V and 2 bases from J, the gap between germline ends came to 8 bases. The CDR3 runs 14 residues. From germline, CDR1 is MNHEY and CDR2 SMNVEV (reference sequence). This chain's CDR3 is CASSLFGEQETQYF. The CDR3 DNA is TGTGCCAGCAGTTTATTCGGGGAACAAGAGACCCAGTACTTC.

This clone showed up just a few times. The chain recombines TRBV6-5 with TRBJ2-2, with TRBD2 as a possible D gene (6 bases). V lost 8 bases and J lost 6, with 10 bases in between. The CDR3 covers 12 residues. Per the germline V gene, CDR1 is MNHEY and CDR2 is SVGAGI. CDR3 in DNA: TGTGCCAGCCGATGGGGGGCCGGGGAGCTGTTTTTT. Protein product: CASRWGAGELFF.

DNA for the CDR3: TGTGCCAGCAGCGGACAATTGGGACTAGCGGTCACCGGGGAGCTGTTTTTT. As protein: CASSGQLGLAVTGELFF. The V and J genes are TRBV9 and TRBJ2-2; 11 bases align to TRBD2. This CDR3 region has 17 residues. The trim removed 3 bases at V and 4 bases at J, leaving 8 bases unmatched. The V gene's germline CDR1 is SGDLS and CDR2 YYNGEE.

CDR3 sequence reads: CASSGGITGELFF. The CDR3 nucleotides are TGTGCCAGCAGCGGGGGGATCACCGGGGAGCTGTTTTTT. The chain joins TRBV5-4 to TRBJ2-2, with D perhaps matching TRBD2 (6 bases). CDR3 length: 13 amino acids. The V and J ends lost 4 bases and 4 bases respectively, with 8 bases between them. Germline CDR1 SGHNT, CDR2 YYREEE (reference sequence).

The J gene is TRBJ2-5, the V gene TRBV19; D may be TRBD2 (7 bases). Germline assignment: CDR1 LNHDA and CDR2 SQIVND (reference sequence). The CDR3 has 14 residues. The V end lost 4 bases, the J end lost 5 bases, and 14 bases lay between the germline ends. For the CDR3, the DNA is TGTGCCAGTAGTACCTCGGGGGGCTTCGAGACCCAGTACTTC. It specifies CASSTSGGFETQYF.